A single sample is the source of the 9 T cell receptor beta chains below, sequenced in a study of blood T cell repertoires in COVID-19. TCRdb's table, derived via immunoSEQ multiplex PCR, lists solely in-frame clones and lacks some. The table includes more than 200,000 clones, 85% to 90% detected once. Specimen: peripheral blood. The receptors shown here come from a woman aged 55-75 years with COVID-19, enrolled during active disease.

The chain recombines TRBV25-1 with TRBJ1-2; a possible D gene is TRBD1 (5 bases). Trimming removed 6 bases at V and 7 bases at J, with 15 bases between. Looked up from germline, CDR1 is MGHDK and CDR2 is SYGVNS. The CDR3 contains 13 residues. The CDR3 is CASSETGRVGYTF. In DNA form, the CDR3 reads TGTGCCAGCAGCGAAACTGGCAGGGTTGGCTACACCTTC.

The V gene is TRBV14, the J gene TRBJ1-3; D remains unclear. The ends were cut back, 1 base at V and 0 bases at J, with 7 bases in the middle. This CDR3 has 15 amino acids. Germline V lookup: CDR1 SGHDN, CDR2 FVKESK. The CDR3 nucleotides read TGTGCCAGCAGCCAAGTAGCCCTCTCTGGAAACACCATATATTTT. Translated: CASSQVALSGNTIYF.

CDR3 nucleotide sequence: TGTGCCAGTAGTATGCCGGTCTACGCGAACACCGGGGAGCTGTTTTTT. It encodes CASSMPVYANTGELFF. V gene TRBV19 combines with J gene TRBJ2-2; D unresolved. CDR3 length: 16 residues. Germline V CDR1 and CDR2: LNHDA, SQIVND (reference sequence). Trimming removed 3 bases from V and 0 bases from J, with 11 bases in between. Full variable domain (outside the CDR3, taken from reference TRBV19 and TRBJ2-2): DGGITQSPKYLFRKEGQNVTLSCEQNLNHDAMYWYRQDPGQGLRLIYYSQIVNDFQKGDIAEGYSVSREKKESFPLTVTSAQKNPTAFYLCASSMPVYANTGELFFGEGSRLTVL.

The rearrangement uses TRBV15 and TRBJ2-2, with D uncertain. The CDR3 sequence is 15 residues long. The germline gives CDR1 LNHNV, CDR2 YYDKDF (reference sequence). The V end lost 3 bases, the J end lost 1 base, and 9 bases lay between the germline ends. CDR3 amino acids: CATSSLRQNTGELFF. Here the CDR3 DNA reads TGTGCCACCAGCAGCCTTCGACAGAACACCGGGGAGCTGTTTTTT.

As DNA, the CDR3 is TGTGCCAGTAGTGGGACGAGACAGGGGAGTTTTGCGAGCGGGGAGCTGTTTTTT. Translating gives CASSGTRQGSFASGELFF. The chain is built from TRBV19 and TRBJ2-2; 8 bases agree with TRBD1. Trimming at V came to 5 bases and at J to 7 bases, leaving 18 bases not matched to a gene. The germline CDR1 and CDR2 sequences are LNHDA and SQIVND (reference sequence). CDR3 size: 18 residues.

As DNA, the CDR3 is TGTGCCAGCAGCTCATCGGGACAGGGTGGCAGCGAGCAGTACTTC. Amino acids: CASSSSGQGGSEQYF. This rearrangement joins TRBV9 to TRBJ2-7, with 9 bases matching TRBD1. Germline CDR1 reads SGDLS; CDR2 reads YYNGEE. CDR3 length: 15 amino acids. Trimming cost V 4 bases and J 6 bases; bases outside gene matches: 11.

The count of this clone is one. The chain links TRBV5-1 to TRBJ1-1; 10 nucleotides align to TRBD1. Trimming at V came to 0 bases and at J to 0 bases, leaving 2 bases not matched to a gene. Germline CDR1 and CDR2: SGHRS and YFSETQ. The CDR3 totals 16 residues. The chain's CDR3 is CASSLGDRGLNTEAFF. CDR3 nucleotides: TGCGCCAGCAGCTTGGGGGACAGGGGCTTGAACACTGAAGCTTTCTTT.

The chain is built from TRBV4-3 and TRBJ1-1; D is perhaps TRBD1 (5 bases). Germline V CDR1 and CDR2: LGHNA, YSLEER. The CDR3 consists of 14 residues. Trimming pared 3 bases from V and 6 bases from J, leaving 14 bases between. The CDR3, as DNA: TGCGCCAGCAGCCAGGGGCCCCGTCGGCCTGAAGCTTTCTTT. This sequence encodes CASSQGPRRPEAFF.

On this clone: Different DNA sequences within this sample yield the same CDR3. The J gene is TRBJ2-1, the V gene TRBV24-1; the match to TRBD2 covers 8 bases. The CDR3 consists of 16 residues. J gave up 3 bases and V 4 bases, and 7 bases lay outside the gene matches. CDR1 and CDR2 from the germline V gene are KGHDR and SFDVKD. Here the CDR3 DNA reads TGTGCCACCAGTGACCCCGGAACTAGCGGCTACAATGAGCAGTTCTTC. This codes for CATSDPGTSGYNEQFF.